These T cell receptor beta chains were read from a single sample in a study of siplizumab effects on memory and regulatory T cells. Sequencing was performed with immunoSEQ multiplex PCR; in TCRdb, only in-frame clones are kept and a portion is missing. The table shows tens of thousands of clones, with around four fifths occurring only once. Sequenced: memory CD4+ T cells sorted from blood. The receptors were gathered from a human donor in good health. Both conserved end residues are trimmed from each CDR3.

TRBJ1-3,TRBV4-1,ASSPQGGLSSGNTIY
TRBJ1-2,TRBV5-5,ASSSTGTVLYGYT
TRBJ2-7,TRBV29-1,SVEDTRRNYEQY
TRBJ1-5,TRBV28,ASSPGGRDSNQPQH
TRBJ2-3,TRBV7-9,ASSLDRYTDTQY
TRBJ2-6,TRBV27,ASSPVPAGAGANVLT
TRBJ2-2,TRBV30,AWSVRGELF
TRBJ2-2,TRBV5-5,ASSPRATGGLTGELF
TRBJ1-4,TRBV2,ASRAGQGATNEKLF
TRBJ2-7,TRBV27,ASSLETGRGEQY
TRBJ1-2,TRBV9,ASSVMAEANYGYT
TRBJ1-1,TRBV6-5,ASRRSGGLTEAF
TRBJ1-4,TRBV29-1,SVANQGGPNEKLF